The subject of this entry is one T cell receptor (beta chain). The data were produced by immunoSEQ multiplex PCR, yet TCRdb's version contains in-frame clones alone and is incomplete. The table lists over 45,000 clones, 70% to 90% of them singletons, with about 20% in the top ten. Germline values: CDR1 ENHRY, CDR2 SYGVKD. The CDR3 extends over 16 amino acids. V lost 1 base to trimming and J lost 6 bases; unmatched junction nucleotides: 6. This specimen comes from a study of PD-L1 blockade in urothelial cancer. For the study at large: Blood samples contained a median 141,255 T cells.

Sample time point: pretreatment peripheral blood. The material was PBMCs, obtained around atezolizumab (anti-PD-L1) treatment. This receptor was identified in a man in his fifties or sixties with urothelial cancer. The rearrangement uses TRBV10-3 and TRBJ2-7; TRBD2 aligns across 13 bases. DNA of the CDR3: TGTGCCATCAGTGAGTGGACTAGCGGGAGTTCTGGCGAGCAGTACTTC. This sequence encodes CAISEWTSGSSGEQYF.